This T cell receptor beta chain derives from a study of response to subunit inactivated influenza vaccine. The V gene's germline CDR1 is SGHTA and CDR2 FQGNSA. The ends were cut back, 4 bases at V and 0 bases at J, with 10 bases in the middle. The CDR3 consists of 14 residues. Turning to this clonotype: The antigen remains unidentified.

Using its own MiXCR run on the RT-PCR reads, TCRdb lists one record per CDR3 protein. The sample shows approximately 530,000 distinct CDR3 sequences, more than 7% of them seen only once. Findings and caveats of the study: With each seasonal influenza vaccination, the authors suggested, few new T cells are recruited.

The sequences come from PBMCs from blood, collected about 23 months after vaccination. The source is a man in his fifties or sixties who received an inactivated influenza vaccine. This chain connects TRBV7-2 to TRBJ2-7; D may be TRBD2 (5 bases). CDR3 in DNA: TGTGCCAGCAGCTCCACCGGGATCTCCTACGAGCAGTACTTC. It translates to CASSSTGISYEQYF.